This T cell receptor beta chain was identified in a study of technical replicates of blood from several donors. This clone was seen only once. The V end was cut by 5 bases, the J end by 3 bases, with 17 bases between. The CDR3 length is 17 residues. The germline CDR1 and CDR2 sequences are MNHEY and SMNVEV (reference sequence). Repertoires were generated with immunoSEQ multiplex PCR, while TCRdb's copy carries only in-frame clones and drops some. The sample contains fewer than 70,000 clones, 86% of which appear only once. This clonotype was obtained from a human donor in good health. Some clones in this sample may be carry-over from other donors' samples. The V call is TRBV27, the J call TRBJ1-6; no firm D call. Sequences were obtained from PBMCs. The CDR3 DNA is TGTGCCAGCAGTCCATTTCAAAGCCAAATCTATAATTCACCCCTCCACTTT. Protein: CASSPFQSQIYNSPLHF.